Here is one TCR beta chain with its context. Its antigen remains unknown. Just one base apart from a much larger clone, this may be a read error. Alongside a J-beta primer mix, a sample-barcoded 5' primer served in a second PCR lasting roughly 7 to 12 cycles. TCRdb re-called the 5' RACE reads through MiXCR, storing one row per CDR3 protein. The sample carries under 1 million distinct CDR3 sequences, approximately 44% recorded once. The data were taken from a study of blood T cells in healthy people across ages. Overall study findings and caveats: Unsorted PBMC input precluded a conclusive naive versus antigen-experienced comparison.

Each of the donors had around 9 milliliters of peripheral blood drawn into EDTA-treated Vacutainer tubes. Losses at the gene ends were 4 bases for V and 3 bases for J; bases not matched to a gene: 5. The germline gives CDR1 LGHNA, CDR2 YSLEER. This CDR3 has 16 residues. The chain recombines TRBV4-3 with TRBJ2-6; TRBD1 aligns across 8 bases. Sequencing was carried out using blood. The receptor's source is a man in his sixties in good health. The CDR3 DNA is TGCGCCAGCAGCCTAGGTGACAGGGGTGGGGCCAACGTCCTGACTTTC. It codes for CASSLGDRGGANVLTF.